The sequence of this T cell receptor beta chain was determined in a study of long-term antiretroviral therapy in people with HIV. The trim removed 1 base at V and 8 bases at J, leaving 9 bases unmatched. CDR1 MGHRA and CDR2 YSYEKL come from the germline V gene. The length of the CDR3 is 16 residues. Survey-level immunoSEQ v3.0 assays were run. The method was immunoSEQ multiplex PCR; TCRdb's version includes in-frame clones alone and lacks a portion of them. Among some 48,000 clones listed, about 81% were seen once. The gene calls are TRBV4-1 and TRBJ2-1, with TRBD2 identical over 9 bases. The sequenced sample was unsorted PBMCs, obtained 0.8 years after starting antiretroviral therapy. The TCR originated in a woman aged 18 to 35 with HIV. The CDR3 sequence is CASSQGRGGRAYEQFF. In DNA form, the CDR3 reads TGCGCCAGCAGCCAAGGGAGGGGCGGGAGGGCCTATGAGCAGTTCTTC.